One sample yielded the 6 T cell receptor beta chains listed below, sequenced in a study of T cells after yellow fever vaccination. TCRdb called the 5' RACE reads again in MiXCR, with one record for every CDR3 protein. The table has over 120,000 distinct CDR3 sequences, just over 6.5% seen once. The specimen comprised CD4+ T cells sorted from PBMCs, sampled 10 days after the yellow fever booster vaccination. Source of these receptors: a man under 40 who received the YFV17D yellow fever vaccine.

In its sample, this clonotype was seen many times. The V and J genes are TRBV11-2 and TRBJ1-4; weak D call: TRBD1 (5 bases). This CDR3 spans 16 amino acids. Germline CDR1 reads SGHAT; CDR2 reads FQNNGV. V lost 2 bases and J lost 7, with 17 bases in between. CDR3 nucleotide sequence: TGTGCCAGCAGCTTATTCAGGTGGCAGGGTGGTGAAAAACTGTTTTTT. Protein: CASSLFRWQGGEKLFF.

This clonotype was seen ten or more times. CDR3 region: CSARTGSQAYEQYF. The CDR3 DNA reads as TGCAGTGCTAGGACAGGGTCTCAAGCCTACGAGCAGTACTTC. The V call is TRBV20-1, the J call TRBJ2-7; 7 positions match TRBD1. The CDR3 contains 14 residues. CDR1 and CDR2 (germline): DFQATT, SNEGSKA (reference sequence). J was trimmed by 2 bases and V by 3 bases; bases with no gene match: 7.

The gene calls are TRBV30 and TRBJ1-2, with a weak D call TRBD1 (6 bases). Germline lookup yields CDR1 GTSNPN and CDR2 SVGIG (reference sequence). CDR3 length equals 13 residues. The ends were cut back, 5 bases at V and 2 bases at J, with 12 bases in the middle. The CDR3 reads CAWVGQLNYGYTF. The CDR3 DNA reads as TGTGCCTGGGTTGGACAGCTCAACTATGGCTACACCTTC.

This clonotype was seen repeatedly, ten times or more. This chain links TRBV10-3 with TRBJ2-2; TRBD1 is a possible D gene (5 bases). Germline values: CDR1 ENHRY, CDR2 SYGVKD. V was trimmed by 11 bases and J by 4 bases, leaving 17 bases between them. This CDR3 comprises 14 residues. For the CDR3, the DNA is TGTGCCGCAGGTGTCCAGGGCCCCACCGGGGAGCTGTTTTTT. This gives the protein CAAGVQGPTGELFF.

This clonotype occurred a few times. V gene TRBV5-1 combines with J gene TRBJ2-1; TRBD2 matches at 8 bases. Germline V CDR1 and CDR2: SGHRS, YFSETQ. V lost 1 base to trimming and J lost 9 bases; unmatched junction nucleotides: 9. The CDR3 sequence is 15 residues long. The CDR3 loop reads CASSLSLADTSEQFF. Here the CDR3 DNA reads TGCGCCAGCAGCTTGTCACTAGCGGACACAAGTGAGCAGTTCTTC.

This clonotype was detected many times. The gene calls are TRBV7-9 and TRBJ1-1; 8 bases map to TRBD1. This CDR3 is 16 amino acids long. Germline V gene sequence: CDR1 SEHNR, CDR2 FQNEAQ (reference sequence). J lost 5 bases, V lost 5 bases, and 13 bases had no gene match. The CDR3 DNA is TGTGCCAGCAGCACTAAGACAGGGGCCTGGGGGACTGAAGCTTTCTTT. Translating gives CASSTKTGAWGTEAFF.